This T cell receptor (beta chain) derives from a study of blood T cell repertoires in COVID-19. Study information: Samples of COVID-19 (acute and convalescent) were obtained from the United States, Italy and Spain. Nucleic acid was either cDNA or gDNA, and it came from T cells, B-cell-depleted T cells, or PBMCs.

This clone showed up just once. Authors' analysis steps: Nucleated cell counts were estimated from reference gene primer amplification. Sequencing used immunoSEQ multiplex PCR; TCRdb keeps in-frame clones, though not all of them. V, J and clone size are taken as reported in that table, and D and trimming were inferred from the DNA itself. Here the sample spans about 70,000 clones, roughly 91% being singletons. The clonotype was recovered from a man aged 60 to 75 with acute or convalescent COVID-19. The sequenced sample consisted of peripheral blood.

CDR3 nucleotide sequence: TGTGCCAGCTCCCTCAGGGCAGGGGGTGAGGGATACGAGCAGTACTTC. Translating it yields CASSLRAGGEGYEQYF. The chain has TRBV18 and TRBJ2-7, with 7 bases matching TRBD1. This CDR3 spans 16 amino acids. CDR1 and CDR2 from the germline V gene are KGHSH and LQKENI. Germline trimming cut 6 bases from V and 4 bases from J; bases unmatched to any gene: 15. The whole variable domain, remainder taken from reference TRBV18 and TRBJ2-7, is NAGVMQNPRHLVRRRGQEARLRCSPMKGHSHVYWYRQLPEEGLKFMVYLQKENIIDESGMPKERFSAEFPKEGPSILRIQQVVRGDSAAYFCASSLRAGGEGYEQYFGPGTRLTVT.